Below, 7 T cell receptor beta chains from the same sample are listed, as sequenced in a study of patients and donors after allogeneic stem cell transplantation (dated by TCRdb to 2020 to 2021). Libraries were constructed by RT-PCR. Sequencing relied on a NextSeq 550. Using fastp at Q25 and MiXCR, TCRdb reprocessed the public reads and kept productive beta chains. Every CDR3 protein is listed once, alongside the most common genes and DNA of its rows. Recorded for this sample are approximately 250,000 distinct CDR3 sequences; around 14% of them occurred a single time. The ten largest clones add up to about 9.9% of the sample. The sequenced material came from blood, either unsorted or a sorted T cell fraction (not recorded which). The origin of the receptors is a human donor who was either an allogeneic HSCT recipient or a stem cell or donor lymphocyte infusion donor (not recorded which). It is not recorded whose cells these are; they may come from a transplant donor.

The table lists this clonotype with many counts. The V and J genes are TRBV5-5 and TRBJ1-3; tentatively, D is TRBD1 (6 bases). Trimming stripped 4 bases from V and 4 bases from J, with 9 bases between. This CDR3 is built from 13 residues. Germline CDR1 and CDR2: SGHKS and YYEKEE (reference sequence). The CDR3 DNA reads TGTGCCAGCAGCCGGACAGACGGAAACACCATATATTTT. This codes for CASSRTDGNTIYF.

This clonotype has ten or more counts. The chain employs TRBV4-1 and TRBJ2-1; no definite D call. Trimming stripped 1 base from V and 0 bases from J, with 7 bases between. Germline lookup yields CDR1 MGHRA and CDR2 YSYEKL. The CDR3 length is 15 residues. CDR3 nucleotide sequence: TGCGCCAGCAGCCAAGGGTACAGCTCCTACAATGAGCAGTTCTTC. It codes for CASSQGYSSYNEQFF.

The chain combines TRBV20-1 with TRBJ1-1; D unclear. The germline gives CDR1 DFQATT, CDR2 SNEGSKA (reference sequence). V lost 4 bases, J lost 3 bases, and 12 bases lay in between. The CDR3 extends over 13 amino acids. For the CDR3, the DNA is TGCAGTGCTACTGATCACAAGGACACTGAAGCTTTCTTT. The encoded protein is CSATDHKDTEAFF.

The chain has TRBV12-3 or TRBV12-4 and TRBJ2-1; 9 bases match TRBD2. Unmatched junction bases numbered 12, after V lost 6 bases and J lost 6 bases. The CDR3 runs 16 residues. CDR3 amino acids: CASSLGLAGYPNEQFF. CDR3 nucleotide sequence: TGTGCCAGCAGCTTGGGGCTAGCGGGATATCCCAATGAGCAGTTCTTC.

This chain connects TRBV23-1 to TRBJ2-3, with D perhaps matching TRBD1 or TRBD2 (5 bases each). TRBV23-1 is an open reading frame, and its role is uncertain. With 0 bases removed from V and 6 bases from J, the gap between germline ends came to 16 bases. There are 16 residues in the CDR3. DNA for the CDR3: TGCGCCAGCAGTCAATCAGGAGCCTCAGAGGGGGATACGCAGTATTTT. This sequence encodes CASSQSGASEGDTQYF.

The chain uses TRBV20-1 and TRBJ1-2; 9 positions agree with TRBD1. The CDR3 consists of 12 residues. Germline CDR1 is DFQATT and CDR2 is SNEGSKA (reference sequence). V shed 6 bases and J 5 bases; nucleotides not matched to a gene: 4. The DNA for the CDR3 is TGCAGTGCAACCGGGACAGGGTATGGCTACACCTTC. It codes for CSATGTGYGYTF.

J is TRBJ1-6 and V is TRBV2; 9 nucleotides line up with TRBD1. Germline values: CDR1 SNHLY, CDR2 FYNNEI. This CDR3 spans 14 amino acids. Trimming took 6 bases from V and 10 from J; bases not matched to a gene: 7. The CDR3, as DNA: TGTGCCAGCAGGCTCCGGGACAGGGACTCACCCCTCCACTTT. This encodes CASRLRDRDSPLHF.